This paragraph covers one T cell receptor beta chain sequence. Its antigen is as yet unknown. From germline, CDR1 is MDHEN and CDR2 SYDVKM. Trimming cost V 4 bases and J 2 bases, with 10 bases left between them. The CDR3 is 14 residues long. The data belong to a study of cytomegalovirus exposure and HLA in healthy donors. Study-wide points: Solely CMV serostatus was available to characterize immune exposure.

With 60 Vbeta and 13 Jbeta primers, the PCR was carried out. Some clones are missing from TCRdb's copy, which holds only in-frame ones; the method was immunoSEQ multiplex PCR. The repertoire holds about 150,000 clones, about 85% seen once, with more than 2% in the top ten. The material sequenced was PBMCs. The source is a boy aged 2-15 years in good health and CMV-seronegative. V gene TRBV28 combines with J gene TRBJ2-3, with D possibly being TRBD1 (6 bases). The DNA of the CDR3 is TGTGCCAGCAGTTGGGACACCTACACAGATACGCAGTATTTT. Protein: CASSWDTYTDTQYF. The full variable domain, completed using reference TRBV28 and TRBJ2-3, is DVKVTQSSRYLVKRTGEKVFLECVQDMDHENMFWYRQDPGLGLRLIYFSYDVKMKEKGDIPEGYSVSREKKERFSLILESASTNQTSMYLCASSWDTYTDTQYFGPGTRLTVL.